The T cell receptor beta chain described here comes from a study of T cells in Graves' hyperthyroidism and ophthalmopathy. The CDR3 spans 18 residues. CDR1 SGDLS and CDR2 YYNGEE come from the germline V gene. V was clipped by 0 bases and J by 0 bases; unmatched bases: 8. Ophthalmopathy patients had moderate-to-severe active disease, CAS ≥3, NOSPECS ≥4, and disease duration under 3 months. Exclusion of a patient resulted from uncontrolled infection, other autoimmune disease, pregnancy or lactation. Amplification of TCR beta CDR3 regions used RNA as the template. The study used the HTBI primer set for a first-round RT-PCR of the TCR CDR3. In TCRdb, the multiplex PCR reads were re-called with MiXCR into one record per CDR3 protein. The table has hundreds of thousands of distinct CDR3 sequences, about 14% seen once. A single count supports this clonotype.

The sequence was collected from a woman aged 45-65 years with Graves' ophthalmopathy. The chain has TRBV9 and TRBJ2-3; the match to TRBD2 covers 9 bases. Source material: blood. This CDR3 reads CASSVVMAGGVSTDTQYF. As DNA, the CDR3 is TGTGCCAGCAGCGTAGTAATGGCGGGAGGGGTTAGCACAGATACGCAGTATTTT.